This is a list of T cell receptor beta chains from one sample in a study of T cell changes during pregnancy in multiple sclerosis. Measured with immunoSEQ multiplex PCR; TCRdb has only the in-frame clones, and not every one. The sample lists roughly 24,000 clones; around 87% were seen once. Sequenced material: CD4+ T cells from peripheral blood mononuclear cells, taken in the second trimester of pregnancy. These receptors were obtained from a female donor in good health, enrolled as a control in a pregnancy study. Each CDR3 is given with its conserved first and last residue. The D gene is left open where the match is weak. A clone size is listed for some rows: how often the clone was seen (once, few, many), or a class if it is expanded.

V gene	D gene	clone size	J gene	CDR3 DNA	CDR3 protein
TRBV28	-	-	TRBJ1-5	TGTGCCAGCAGTTCTGGACAGTATAGCAATCAGCCCCAGCATTTT	CASSSGQYSNQPQHF
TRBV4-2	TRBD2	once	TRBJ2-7	TGTGCCAGCAGCCAAGGAGTGGGGGGGAGCTCCTACGAGCAGTACTTC	CASSQGVGGSSYEQYF
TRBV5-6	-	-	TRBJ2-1	TGTGCCAGCAGCTTGGGGCGAGGCCTGGGTGAGCAGTTCTTC	CASSLGRGLGEQFF
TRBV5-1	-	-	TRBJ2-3	TGCGCCAGCAGGACGCGTGGAGGGCCGAAGATCACAGATACGCAGTATTTT	CASRTRGGPKITDTQYF
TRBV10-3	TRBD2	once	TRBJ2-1	TGTGCCATACAGACTAGCGGGAATTACAATGAGCAGTTCTTC	CAIQTSGNYNEQFF
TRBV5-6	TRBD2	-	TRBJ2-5	TGTGCCAGCAGCCTCGGACTAGCGGGGTACTCTGGGGGGACCCAGTACTTC	CASSLGLAGYSGGTQYF
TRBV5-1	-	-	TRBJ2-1	TGCGCCAGCAGCTTGCAGGGGTCGAGCTCCTACAATGAGCAGTTCTTC	CASSLQGSSSYNEQFF
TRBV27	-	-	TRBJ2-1	TGTGCCAGCAGCGGGAATCCCGACAATGAGCAGTTCTTC	CASSGNPDNEQFF
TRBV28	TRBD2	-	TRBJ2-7	TGTGCCAGCACTTTAGGGACTAGTATCTCCGAGCAGTACTTC	CASTLGTSISEQYF
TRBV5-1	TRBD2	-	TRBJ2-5	TGCGCCAGCAGCGCGGGACTAGCCCTGCAAGAGACCCAGTACTTC	CASSAGLALQETQYF
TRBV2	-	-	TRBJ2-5	TGTGCCAGCAGTGAACGGACAGCCCAAGAGACCCAGTACTTC	CASSERTAQETQYF
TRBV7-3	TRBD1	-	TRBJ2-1	TGTGCCAGCAGCTCATGGGCAGGGGGCGCGAATGAGCAGTTCTTC	CASSSWAGGANEQFF
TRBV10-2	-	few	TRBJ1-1	TGCGCCAGCAGTGAGGCAGGGGATATCACTGAAGCTTTCTTT	CASSEAGDITEAFF
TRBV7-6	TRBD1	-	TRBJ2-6	TGTGCCAGCAGCTTACAGTGGGACAGGGGGCGATCTGGGGCCAACGTCCTGACTTTC	CASSLQWDRGRSGANVLTF
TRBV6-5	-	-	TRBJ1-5	TGTGCCAGCAGGAACAGACAGAATCAGCCCCAGCATTTT	CASRNRQNQPQHF
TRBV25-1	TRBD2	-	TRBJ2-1	TGTGCCAGCAGTGAAGGATCGACGGGGGGGGTCAACAATGAGCAGTTCTTC	CASSEGSTGGVNNEQFF
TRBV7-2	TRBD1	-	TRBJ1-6	TGTGCCAGCAGCTCCGGACAGGAGGTATCCCTCCACTTT	CASSSGQEVSLHF
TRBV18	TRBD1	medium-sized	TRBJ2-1	TGTGCCAGCTCACCACCGACAGGGGGCGAGACCCGCTACAATGAGCAGTTCTTC	CASSPPTGGETRYNEQFF
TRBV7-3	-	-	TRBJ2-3	TGTGCCAGCAGCTCGGGACTTTTCACAGATACGCAGTATTTT	CASSSGLFTDTQYF
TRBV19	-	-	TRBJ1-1	TGTGCCAGTAGTGTGAACAGGGAAAACACTGAAGCTTTCTTT	CASSVNRENTEAFF
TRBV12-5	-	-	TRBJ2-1	TGTGCTAGTGGTTTGGTAAAGCAGGGTACGGACAATGAGCAGTTCTTC	CASGLVKQGTDNEQFF
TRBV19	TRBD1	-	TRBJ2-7	TGTGCCAGTAGTATTGGACAGGGCTACGAGCAGTACTTC	CASSIGQGYEQYF
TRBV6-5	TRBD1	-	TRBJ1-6	TGTGCCAGCAGTTACGACAGGGCCCATAATTCACCCCTCCACTTT	CASSYDRAHNSPLHF
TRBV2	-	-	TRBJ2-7	TGTGCCAGCAAACAGGGAGTCTATTACGAGCAGTACTTC	CASKQGVYYEQYF
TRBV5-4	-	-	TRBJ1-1	TGTGCCAGCAGCTCCTATCCGGACTCGGGCACTGAAGCTTTCTTT	CASSSYPDSGTEAFF
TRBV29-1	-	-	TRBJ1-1	TGCAGCTCAACGAGGGGGGGCAACACTGAAGCTTTCTTT	CSSTRGGNTEAFF
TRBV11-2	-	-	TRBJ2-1	TGTGCCAGCAGCTTAGTAGGGACTCAACCCTACAATGAGCAGTTCTTC	CASSLVGTQPYNEQFF
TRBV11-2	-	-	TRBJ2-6	TGTGCCAGCAGCTGGGGGCGGGCTGGGGCCAACGTCCTGACTTTC	CASSWGRAGANVLTF
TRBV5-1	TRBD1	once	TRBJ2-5	TGCGCCAGCAGCTTGGTGGGACAGGGCCAAGAGACCCAGTACTTC	CASSLVGQGQETQYF
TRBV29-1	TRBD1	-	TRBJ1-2	TGCAGCGTAGTACAGGGGATCTATGGCTACACCTTC	CSVVQGIYGYTF
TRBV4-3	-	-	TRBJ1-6	TGCGCCAGCAGCGGAACAGGGTACGACTCACCCCTCCACTTT	CASSGTGYDSPLHF
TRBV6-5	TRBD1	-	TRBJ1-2	TGTGCCAGCAGTTCAAACAACAGGGGGCTGGGGGGCTACACCTTC	CASSSNNRGLGGYTF
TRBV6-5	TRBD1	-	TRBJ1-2	TGTGCCAGCAGTTACTCGGCAGGGGGCTCTGGCTACACCTTC	CASSYSAGGSGYTF
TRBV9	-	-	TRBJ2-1	TGTGCCAGCAGCAAGGGGGGGGACAGGAACCATGAGCAGTTCTTC	CASSKGGDRNHEQFF
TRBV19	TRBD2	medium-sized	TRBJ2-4	TGTGCCAGTAGTATAACTAGCGGGGGGGCCGGGCTAGCCAAAAACATTCAGTACTTC	CASSITSGGAGLAKNIQYF
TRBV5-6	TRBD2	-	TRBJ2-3	TGTGCCAGCAGCCCGGGAGGCTGGACAGATACGCAGTATTTT	CASSPGGWTDTQYF
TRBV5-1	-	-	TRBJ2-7	TGCGCCAGCAGCCCCAACCCCTCGGTGAGCGAGCAGTACTTC	CASSPNPSVSEQYF
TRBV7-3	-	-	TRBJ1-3	TGTGCCACCGAAGAGGCCAGGACAGAAAAAAATTTTTATTCTGGAAACACCATATATTTT	CATEEARTEKNFYSGNTIYF
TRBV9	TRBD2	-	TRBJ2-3	TGTGCCAGCAGCGCGCTTGGGGGTAGCGGGGGGGTAGGCACAGATACGCAGTATTTT	CASSALGGSGGVGTDTQYF
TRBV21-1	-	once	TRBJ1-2	TGTGCCAGCAGCCAAGGGGGGACTCAACTCAACTATGGCTACACCTTC	CASSQGGTQLNYGYTF
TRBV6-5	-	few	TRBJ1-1	TGTGCCAGCAGTTACAGGACAGTTGCAGACACTGAAGCTTTCTTT	CASSYRTVADTEAFF
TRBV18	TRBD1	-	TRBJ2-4	TGTGCCAGCTCACCGATCGGACAGGGTGCGACGATAGCCAAAAACATTCAGTACTTC	CASSPIGQGATIAKNIQYF
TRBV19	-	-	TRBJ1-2	TGTGCCAGTAGTCCCCGTGTTTCTAACTATGGCTACACCTTC	CASSPRVSNYGYTF
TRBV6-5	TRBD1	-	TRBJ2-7	TGTGCCAGCAGTGCACCCAGGACAGGGGTCTACGAGCAGTACTTC	CASSAPRTGVYEQYF
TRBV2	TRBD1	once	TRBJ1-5	TGTGCCAGCAGTGCCGGGACAGCTAATCAGCCCCAGCATTTT	CASSAGTANQPQHF
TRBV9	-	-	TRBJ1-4	TGTGCCAGCAGCGTCGGGGGTAATGAAAAACTGTTTTTT	CASSVGGNEKLFF
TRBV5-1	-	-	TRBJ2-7	TGCGCCAGCAGCTTGGTGCGGGCTAGTCACGCCTACGAGCAGTACTTC	CASSLVRASHAYEQYF
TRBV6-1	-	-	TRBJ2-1	TGTGCCAGCAGTGTCACTAGAGGCGAGCAGTTCTTC	CASSVTRGEQFF
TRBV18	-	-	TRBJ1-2	TGTGCCAGCTCACCACCGACAGTTAACTATGGCTACACCTTC	CASSPPTVNYGYTF
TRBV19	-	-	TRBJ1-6	TGTGCCAGTAGTAGGCCAGGGCTGAATTCACCCCTCCACTTT	CASSRPGLNSPLHF